This TCR beta chain originates from a study of monozygotic twins with inflammatory bowel disease (dated by TCRdb to about 2019). Turning to the overall study: The full study comprised 28 monozygotic twin pairs: nine German pairs (four IBD-concordant, five IBD-discordant) and 19 IBD-discordant Danish pairs. Within discordant pairs, disease-associated traits were sought mainly by comparing IBD patients with their genetically identical healthy co-twins. Each individual had, on average, about 151 000 unique TCRalpha sequences and 181 000 unique TCRbeta sequences available for analysis. Overall study outcomes, separate from this receptor: The results gave no support for a single strong signal or clonotype linked to IBD. Measured by the inverse Simpson index, TCRbeta repertoire diversity was lower in IBD patients than in their healthy co-twins. Compared with healthy twins, IBD patients had fewer clonotypes in common with other individuals, a difference most pronounced in patients showing signs of disease activity. No difference in repertoire similarity was observed between concordant and discordant twins, possibly owing to limited statistical power. Because patients were on differing immunosuppressive treatments, the repertoires may have picked up extra background noise and inter-individual variability. Distinction between different T cell subtypes could not be achieved in the analysis.

A 2.5 ml peripheral blood sample was drawn into PAXgene tubes per donor and stored at -80°C. Without any T cell sorting, total RNA was extracted from whole blood using the PAXgene blood miRNA kit on an automated QIAcube. Peripheral blood from monozygotic twin pairs concordant or discordant for inflammatory bowel disease was subjected to deep TCRalpha and TCRbeta repertoire profiling with unique molecular barcoding. Smoking habits were recorded for all twin pairs, and individuals were classified as current, former or never smokers. On this clonotype: The antigen it recognizes is unknown.

Receptor libraries were prepared by 5' RACE. Each TCR library was prepared from around 3,200 ng of total RNA. For each sample, cDNA synthesis was carried out in eight separate reactions using SMARTScribe reverse transcriptase. Unique molecular identifiers containing a 6-nucleotide sample barcode were introduced through template switching during cDNA synthesis. TCRalpha and TCRbeta cDNA was amplified in two nested PCRs of about 17 and 10 cycles, and bead purification was carried out after each PCR. Before amplification, the cDNA was treated with uracil DNA-glycosylase and purified using the QIAquick PCR purification kit. In the second PCR, Illumina TruSeq-compatible adapters and sample-specific barcodes were added. Library quality and concentration were checked on TapeStation and Qubit, and libraries were pooled at roughly 5.1 ng each. Pooled libraries were sequenced on an Illumina HiSeq2500 single-index Rapid Run with 2 x 100 bp reads and custom sequencing primers. Per the authors' processing: UMI-based consensus assembly with MiGEC version 1.2.6 was used to correct PCR and sequencing errors. V(D)J alignment, clonotype assembly and CDR3 extraction were performed with MiXCR version 2.1.1. Gene usage, clonotype sharing and MAIT/NKT TCR abundance were normalised by analysing the top 1000, 10 000 and 20 000 clonotypes per sample. After downsampling to 27 000 UMIs, diversity was calculated as the inverse Simpson index using the vegan R package. Statistical testing used paired Mann-Whitney U tests on the discordant twin pairs and applied Benjamini-Hochberg correction for multiple testing. Each CDR3 protein sequence appears as one entry after TCRdb reprocessed the reads, and no DNA is included. None of the V and J calls come from the authors' own analysis; TCRdb made them. The data table for this sample lists approximately 420,000 distinct CDR3 sequences. 2% to 3% of the sample is taken by the ten largest.

The CDR3 holds 12 amino acids from the cysteine to the phenylalanine. The DNA is not on file. CDR1 and CDR2 are drawn from the germline V gene: ENHRY, SYGVKD. This sequence uses TRBV10-3 and TRBJ2-1; checking the TCRdb D call of TRBD1 is not possible without DNA. Source material: blood. The TCR sequence derives from a human donor with ulcerative colitis or Crohn's disease, or a healthy co-twin of an affected twin (not recorded which). The CDR3 region reads CAISGLTGHLFF.